This T cell receptor beta chain stems from a study of blood T cell repertoires in COVID-19. Study-wide context: Sites in the United States, Italy and Spain provided acute and convalescent COVID-19 samples. Sources were T cells, B-cell-depleted T cells, or PBMCs; the material itself was cDNA or gDNA.

This clone has a single count. Clones were read by immunoSEQ multiplex PCR, and TCRdb kept only the in-frame ones, dropping some. The sample contains about 290,000 clones, around 86% of which appear only once. The CDR3 runs 16 residues. Germline loops: CDR1 LGHDT, CDR2 YNNKEL (reference sequence). V dropped 1 base and J dropped 2; count of bases not matched to a gene: 6. The gene calls are TRBV3-1 (or the pseudogene TRBV3-2) and TRBJ2-3; 7 bases map to TRBD2. Sequencing was done on a sample of peripheral blood. This receptor was identified in a woman in her thirties or forties who had recovered from COVID-19. DNA for the CDR3: TGTGCCAGCAGCCAAGGTGGGAGGGGAAACACAGATACGCAGTATTTT. Its protein is CASSQGGRGNTDTQYF.